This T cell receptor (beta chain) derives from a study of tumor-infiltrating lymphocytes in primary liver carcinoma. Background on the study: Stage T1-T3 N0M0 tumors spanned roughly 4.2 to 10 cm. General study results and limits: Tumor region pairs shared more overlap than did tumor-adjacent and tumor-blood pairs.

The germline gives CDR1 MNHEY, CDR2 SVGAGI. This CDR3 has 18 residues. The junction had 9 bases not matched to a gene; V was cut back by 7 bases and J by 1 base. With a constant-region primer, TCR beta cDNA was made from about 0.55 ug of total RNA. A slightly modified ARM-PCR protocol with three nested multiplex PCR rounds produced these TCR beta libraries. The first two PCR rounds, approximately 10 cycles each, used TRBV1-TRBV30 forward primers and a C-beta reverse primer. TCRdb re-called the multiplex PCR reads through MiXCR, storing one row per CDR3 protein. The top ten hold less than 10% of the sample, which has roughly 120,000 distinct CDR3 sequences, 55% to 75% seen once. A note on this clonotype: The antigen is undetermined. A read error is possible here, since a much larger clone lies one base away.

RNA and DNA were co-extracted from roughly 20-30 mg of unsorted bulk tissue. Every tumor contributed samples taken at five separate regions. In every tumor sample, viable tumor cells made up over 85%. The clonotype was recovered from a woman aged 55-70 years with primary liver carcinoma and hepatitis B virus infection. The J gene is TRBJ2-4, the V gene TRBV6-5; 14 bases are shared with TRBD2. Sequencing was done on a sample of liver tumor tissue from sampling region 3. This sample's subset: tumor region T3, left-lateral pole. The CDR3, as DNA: TGTGCCAGCAATGGGACTAGCGGGAGTGGTATTGCCAAAAACATTCAGTACTTC. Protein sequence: CASNGTSGSGIAKNIQYF.